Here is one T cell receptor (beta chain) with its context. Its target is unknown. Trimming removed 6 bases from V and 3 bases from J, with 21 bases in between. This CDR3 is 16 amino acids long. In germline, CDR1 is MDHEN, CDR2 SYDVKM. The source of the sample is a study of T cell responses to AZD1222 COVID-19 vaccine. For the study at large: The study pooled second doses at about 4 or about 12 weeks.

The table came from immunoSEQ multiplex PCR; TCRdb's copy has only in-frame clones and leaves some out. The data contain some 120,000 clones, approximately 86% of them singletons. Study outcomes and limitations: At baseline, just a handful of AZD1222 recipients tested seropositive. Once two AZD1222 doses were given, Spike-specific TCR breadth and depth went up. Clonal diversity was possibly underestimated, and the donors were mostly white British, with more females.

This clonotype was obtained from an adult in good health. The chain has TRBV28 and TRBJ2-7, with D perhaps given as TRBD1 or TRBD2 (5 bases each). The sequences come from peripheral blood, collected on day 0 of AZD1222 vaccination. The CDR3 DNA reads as TGTGCCAGCAGCAAAGATAAGGGGAGTATGGGCTACGAGCAGTACTTC. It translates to CASSKDKGSMGYEQYF.